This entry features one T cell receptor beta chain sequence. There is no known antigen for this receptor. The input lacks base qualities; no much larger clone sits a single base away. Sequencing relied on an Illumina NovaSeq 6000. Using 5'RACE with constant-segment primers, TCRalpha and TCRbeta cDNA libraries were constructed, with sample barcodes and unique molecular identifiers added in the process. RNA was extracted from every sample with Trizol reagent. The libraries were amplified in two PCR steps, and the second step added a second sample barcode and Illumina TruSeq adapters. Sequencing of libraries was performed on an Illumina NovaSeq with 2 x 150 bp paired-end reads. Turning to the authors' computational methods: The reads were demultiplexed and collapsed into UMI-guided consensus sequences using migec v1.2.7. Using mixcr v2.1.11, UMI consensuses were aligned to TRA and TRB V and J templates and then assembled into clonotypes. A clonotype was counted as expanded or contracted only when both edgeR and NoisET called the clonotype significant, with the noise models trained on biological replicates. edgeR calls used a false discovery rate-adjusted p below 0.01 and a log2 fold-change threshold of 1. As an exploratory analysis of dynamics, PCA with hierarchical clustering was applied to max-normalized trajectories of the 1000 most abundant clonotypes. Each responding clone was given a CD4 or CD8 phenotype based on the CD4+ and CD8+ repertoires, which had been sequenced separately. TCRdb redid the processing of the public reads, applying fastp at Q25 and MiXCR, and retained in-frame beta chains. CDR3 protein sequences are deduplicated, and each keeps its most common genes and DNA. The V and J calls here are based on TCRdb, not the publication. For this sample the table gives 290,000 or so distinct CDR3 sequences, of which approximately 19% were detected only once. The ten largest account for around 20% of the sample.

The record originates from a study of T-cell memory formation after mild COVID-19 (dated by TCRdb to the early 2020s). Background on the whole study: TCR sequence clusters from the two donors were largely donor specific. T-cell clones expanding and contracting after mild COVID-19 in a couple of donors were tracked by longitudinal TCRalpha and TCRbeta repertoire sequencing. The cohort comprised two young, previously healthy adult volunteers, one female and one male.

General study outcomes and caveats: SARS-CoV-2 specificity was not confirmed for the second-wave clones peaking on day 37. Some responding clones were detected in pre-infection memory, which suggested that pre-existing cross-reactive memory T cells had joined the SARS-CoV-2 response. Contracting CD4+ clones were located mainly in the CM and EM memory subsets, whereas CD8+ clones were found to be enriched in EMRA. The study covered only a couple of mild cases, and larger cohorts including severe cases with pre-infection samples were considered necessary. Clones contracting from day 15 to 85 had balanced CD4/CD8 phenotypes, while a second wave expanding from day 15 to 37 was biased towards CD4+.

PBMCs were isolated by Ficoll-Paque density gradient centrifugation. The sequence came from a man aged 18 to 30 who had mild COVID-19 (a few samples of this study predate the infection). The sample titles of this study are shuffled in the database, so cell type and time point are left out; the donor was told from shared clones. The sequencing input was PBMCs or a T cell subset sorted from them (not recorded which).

The CDR3 loop reads CSARDRDRGIYEQYF. The bases read TGCAGTGCTAGAGATCGGGACAGGGGGATCTACGAGCAGTACTTC. The sequence joins TRBV20-1 to TRBJ2-7, with 11 bases in between that match TRBD1. Clipping removes 0 bases from V and 3 bases from J, with 4 as the unmatched junction base count. Spanning cysteine to phenylalanine, the CDR3 consists of 15 amino acids. This entry keeps only the CDR3 DNA: 45 bases, framed from base 1. Per the germline V gene (reference sequence), DFQATT is the CDR1 and SNEGSKA is the CDR2.